This T cell receptor (beta chain) was retrieved from a study of blood T cell repertoires in COVID-19. V shed 2 bases and J 4 bases; nucleotides not matched to a gene: 4. The CDR3 runs to 15 residues. Germline V gene lookup returns CDR1 LGHDT and CDR2 YNNKEL (reference sequence). Produced via immunoSEQ multiplex PCR; TCRdb's table is partial and in-frame only. The repertoire holds some 250,000 clones, roughly 85% seen once, with under 2.5% in the top ten. The gene calls are TRBV3-1 (or the pseudogene TRBV3-2) and TRBJ1-2, with TRBD1 matching 10 bases. The origin of this receptor is a woman in her 50s who had recovered from COVID-19. The specimen was PBMCs or T cells enriched from blood (not recorded which). Written as DNA, the CDR3 is TGTGCCAGCAGCCAACAGGACAGGGGGTCCTATGGCTACACCTTC. Amino acids: CASSQQDRGSYGYTF.